The 20 T cell receptor beta chains below all came from one sample that was sequenced in a study of cytomegalovirus exposure and HLA in healthy donors. Method: immunoSEQ multiplex PCR; TCRdb's copy keeps in-frame clones and lacks some. The sample includes a few hundred thousand clones, 88% seen only once; the top ten take approximately 0.96%. The sequenced sample consisted of PBMCs. These receptors all come from a man in his thirties or forties in good health and CMV-seronegative.

This CDR3 is CASSQVEGINQPQHF. The CDR3 DNA follows: TGCGCCAGCAGCCAGGTGGAGGGGATCAATCAGCCCCAGCATTTT. This rearrangement joins TRBV4-1 to TRBJ1-5; tentatively, D is TRBD1 (5 bases). Germline assignment: CDR1 MGHRA and CDR2 YSYEKL. Trimming removed 3 bases at V and 3 bases at J, with 12 bases between. The CDR3 has 15 residues.

The chain employs TRBV5-4 and TRBJ1-4; possible D gene TRBD1, 5 bases. Germline CDR1 SGHNT, CDR2 YYREEE (reference sequence). This CDR3 has 17 amino acids. V lost 2 bases and J lost 3, with 17 bases in between. The CDR3 region has the DNA TGTGCCAGCAGCTTAGGTGTGGTAGGGGTGGCTAATGAAAAACTGTTTTTT. Translation gives CASSLGVVGVANEKLFF.

This chain connects TRBV6-5 to TRBJ1-2; D remains ambiguous. The ends were cut back, 2 bases at V and 4 bases at J, with 17 bases in the middle. The germline V gene encodes CDR1 MNHEY and CDR2 SVGAGI. The CDR3 is 16 residues long. The chain's CDR3 is CASSYDDLGSAYGYTF. The DNA for the CDR3 is TGTGCCAGCAGTTACGACGACTTAGGGAGCGCCTATGGCTACACCTTC.

This sequence joins TRBV7-6 and TRBJ2-5; perhaps TRBD1 as D (5 bases). V was trimmed by 5 bases and J by 2 bases, leaving 18 bases between them. Germline CDR1 is SGHVS and CDR2 is FNYEAQ. The CDR3 has 16 amino acids. The DNA for the CDR3 is TGTGCCAGCAGCCCTCGGCCAGGGTTGATTCAAGAGACCCAGTACTTC. This sequence encodes CASSPRPGLIQETQYF.

The V gene is TRBV29-1, the J gene TRBJ2-5, with D perhaps TRBD2 (5 bases). The V end lost 4 bases, the J end lost 4 bases, and 10 bases lay between the germline ends. This CDR3 has 12 amino acids. Per the germline V gene, CDR1 is SQVTM and CDR2 is ANQGSEA. The CDR3 sequence: CSVVGDLETQYF. The CDR3 DNA sequence: TGCAGCGTTGTGGGAGATTTAGAGACCCAGTACTTC.

A single count supports this clone. V is TRBV7-2 and J is TRBJ1-2, with 8 bases matching TRBD1. The germline V gene encodes CDR1 SGHTA and CDR2 FQGNSA. The CDR3 totals 15 residues. The V and J ends lost 5 bases and 8 bases, in that order; junction bases with no gene match: 13. The CDR3: CASSPGTGGLVGYTF. For the CDR3, the DNA is TGTGCCAGCAGCCCAGGGACAGGAGGGCTTGTGGGCTACACCTTC.

V gene TRBV6-1 combines with J gene TRBJ2-2; 8 bases are a match to TRBD2. This CDR3 comprises 14 residues. V lost 8 bases to trimming and J lost 4 bases; unmatched junction nucleotides: 6. Looked up from germline, CDR1 is MNHNS and CDR2 is SASEGT. The chain's CDR3 is CASFFGGGTGELFF. As DNA, the CDR3 is TGTGCCAGCTTCTTCGGGGGGGGCACCGGGGAGCTGTTTTTT.

In its sample, this clone was seen once. This chain joins TRBV7-9 and TRBJ1-2, with 10 bases that match TRBD1. Germline V gene sequence: CDR1 SEHNR, CDR2 FQNEAQ (reference sequence). The CDR3 runs to 17 residues. The J segment lost 4 bases and the V segment lost 5 bases, leaving 13 bases of the junction unmatched. The CDR3 sequence: CASSPPGTGAGGYGYTF. Here the CDR3 DNA reads TGTGCCAGCAGCCCACCCGGGACAGGGGCCGGGGGCTATGGCTACACCTTC.

The rearrangement links TRBV6-6 to TRBJ2-2; D perhaps matches TRBD2 (6 bases). This CDR3 is 13 amino acids long. Germline V gene lookup returns CDR1 MNHNY and CDR2 SVGAGI (reference sequence). Trimming removed 5 bases at V and 4 bases at J, with 8 bases between. CDR3 residues: CASSQLATGELFF. CDR3 coding DNA: TGTGCCAGCAGTCAACTAGCCACCGGGGAGCTGTTTTTT.

V is TRBV27 and J is TRBJ1-5; tentatively, D is TRBD1 (6 bases). Germline V lookup: CDR1 MNHEY, CDR2 SMNVEV (reference sequence). The CDR3 has 16 residues. Trimming took 0 bases from V and 2 from J, leaving 11 bases between them. CDR3 in amino acids: CASSLSGAIGNQPQHF. CDR3 DNA sequence: TGTGCCAGCAGTTTATCGGGGGCAATCGGCAATCAGCCCCAGCATTTT.

The rearrangement links TRBV19 to TRBJ2-5; a weak D match, TRBD1 (5 bases). V shed 8 bases and J shed 4 bases, with 23 bases lying between them. CDR1 and CDR2 from the germline V gene are LNHDA and SQIVND (reference sequence). This CDR3 spans 16 amino acids. CDR3 bases: TGTGCCAGTCGGAGAACAGGATACACCTCGGGAGAGACCCAGTACTTC. It is translated as CASRRTGYTSGETQYF.

The rearrangement joins TRBV27 to TRBJ1-2; 7 bases align to TRBD1. Germline V CDR1 and CDR2: MNHEY, SMNVEV (reference sequence). The length of the CDR3 is 17 residues. V was pared by 5 bases and J by 4 bases, with 16 bases of the junction left unmatched. CDR3 in DNA: TGTGCCAGCAGTCCCTCAAAGACAGGGTCCAACCCCTATGGCTACACCTTC. It encodes CASSPSKTGSNPYGYTF.

This chain joins TRBV7-9 and TRBJ2-2, with a tentative D call TRBD1 (5 bases). Germline-derived CDR1 and CDR2 are SEHNR and FQNEAQ (reference sequence). V was trimmed by 5 bases and J by 5 bases, leaving 12 bases between them. The CDR3 spans 14 residues. In DNA, the CDR3 is TGTGCCAGCAGCCGAGACAGTTCTACCGGGGAGCTGTTTTTT. It yields the protein CASSRDSSTGELFF.

This chain links TRBV7-9 with TRBJ2-5; 7 nucleotides line up with TRBD1. The trim removed 2 bases at V and 5 bases at J, leaving 14 bases unmatched. Germline V CDR1 and CDR2: SEHNR, FQNEAQ (reference sequence). This CDR3 is 17 amino acids long. The CDR3 region has the DNA TGTGCCAGCAGCTTATCATTTGGGGACAGCGATGGGGAGACCCAGTACTTC. Translating gives CASSLSFGDSDGETQYF.

The rearrangement joins TRBV6-5 to TRBJ1-4, with a tentative D call TRBD1 (5 bases). Germline lookup yields CDR1 MNHEY and CDR2 SVGAGI. The CDR3 extends over 16 amino acids. With 2 bases removed from V and 8 bases from J, the gap between germline ends came to 18 bases. This CDR3 reads CASSYLLGGVREKLFF. In DNA, the CDR3 is TGTGCCAGCAGTTACCTCCTCGGGGGGGTCAGGGAAAAACTGTTTTTT.

V is TRBV11-2 and J is TRBJ2-5; a weak D match, TRBD2 (6 bases). CDR3 size: 14 residues. Germline CDR1 SGHAT, CDR2 FQNNGV. V lost 0 bases and J 5 bases, leaving 10 bases between the germline ends. In DNA, the CDR3 is TGTGCCAGCAGCTTAGAGTTTGGGAGGGAGACCCAGTACTTC. Residues: CASSLEFGRETQYF.

This clone has a count of ten or more. CDR3 sequence reads: CASSLTGERSPLHF. In nucleotides, the CDR3 is TGTGCCAGCTCGCTGACAGGGGAGCGCTCACCCCTCCACTTT. The chain links TRBV18 to TRBJ1-6, with 8 positions matching TRBD1. The CDR3 runs to 14 residues. The junction had 8 bases not matched to a gene; V was cut back by 6 bases and J by 10 bases. Germline values: CDR1 KGHSH, CDR2 LQKENI.

The chain combines TRBV7-2 with TRBJ2-4; 9 bases are a match to TRBD2. This CDR3 region has 17 residues. V shed 3 bases, J shed 8 bases, and the junction held 14 bases outside the gene matches. Germline CDR1 and CDR2: SGHTA and FQGNSA. The CDR3 loop reads CASSFLAGALKGDIQYF. CDR3 in DNA: TGTGCCAGCAGCTTTTTAGCGGGGGCCCTTAAAGGGGACATTCAGTACTTC.

As regards this clone: The junction shows a germline mismatch at one end, possibly a read error. The CDR3 spells CASNGRDPDF. The CDR3 coding sequence is TGTGCCAGCAATGGGAGAGATCCGGACTTT. The chain carries TRBV6-5 and TRBJ1-1; no definite D call. In germline, CDR1 is MNHEY, CDR2 SVGAGI. The CDR3 is 10 residues long.

The CDR3 DNA reads TGTGCCAGCAGCTTGGGATCAAGCGGGGGGGCCTACAATGAGCAGTTCTTC. It specifies CASSLGSSGGAYNEQFF. The J gene is TRBJ2-1, the V gene TRBV11-3, with 10 positions matching TRBD2. With V trimmed by 3 bases and J by 2 bases, 7 bases remained unmatched. Germline V gives CDR1 SGHNT, CDR2 YENEEA. CDR3 length equals 17 residues. Drawing the rest from reference TRBV11-3 and TRBJ2-1, the complete variable domain is EAGVVQSPRYKIIEKKQPVAFWCNPISGHNTLYWYLQNLGQGPELLIRYENEEAVDDSQLPKDRFSAERLKGVDSTLKIQPAELGDSAVYLCASSLGSSGGAYNEQFFGPGTRLTVL.